This TCR beta chain was retrieved from a study of blood T cell repertoires in COVID-19. On the study more broadly: The United States, Italy and Spain supplied acute and convalescent COVID-19 samples. Sources were T cells, B-cell-depleted T cells, or PBMCs; the material itself was cDNA or gDNA.

The sample holds a few counts of this clone. Authors' processing steps: Counts of nucleated cells, estimated from reference gene primer amplification, were obtained. The repertoire was sequenced with immunoSEQ multiplex PCR; TCRdb's copy has only in-frame clones and lacks some. V and J calls and clone size come straight from that table; D and trimming were deduced from the DNA. The profile shows about 100,000 clones, about 90% of them singletons. Germline V CDR1 and CDR2: LNHDA, SQIVND (reference sequence). The V end was cut by 5 bases, the J end by 4 bases, with 12 bases between. The CDR3 has 14 residues.

The rearrangement joins TRBV19 to TRBJ1-5; tentative D call: TRBD1 (5 bases). This sequence was found in a man between 50 and 59 years old with acute or convalescent COVID-19. The sequenced sample was peripheral blood. CDR3: CASSFQGSNQPQHF. CDR3 nucleotides: TGTGCCAGTAGTTTCCAGGGATCGAATCAGCCCCAGCATTTT.